This T cell receptor beta chain was sequenced during a study of patients and donors after allogeneic stem cell transplantation. Trimming took 7 bases from V and 1 from J, leaving 10 bases between them. This CDR3 is built from 13 residues. CDR1 SQVTM and CDR2 ANQGSEA come from the germline V gene. One entry per CDR3 protein, called by TCRdb with MiXCR from the RT-PCR reads. The sample carries fewer than 75,000 distinct CDR3 sequences, about 25% recorded once. Sequenced: blood, either unsorted or a sorted T cell fraction (not recorded which). The chain is built from TRBV29-1 and TRBJ2-2, with a possible D match to TRBD1 (6 bases). This clonotype was sampled from a human donor who was either an allogeneic HSCT recipient or a stem cell or donor lymphocyte infusion donor (not recorded which). It is not recorded whose cells these are; they may come from a transplant donor. The chain's CDR3 is CSASRGNTGELFF. CDR3 nucleotide sequence: TGCAGCGCCAGCAGGGGGAACACCGGGGAGCTGTTTTTT.